The rows below give T cell receptor beta chains drawn from one sample of a study of cytomegalovirus exposure and HLA in healthy donors. Assay: immunoSEQ multiplex PCR; the TCRdb copy retains only in-frame clones and omits some. The sample yields 79,000 or so clones, around 77% seen once. Input material: PBMCs. The receptors derive from a woman between 40 and 50 years old in good health and CMV-seropositive. CDR3s include the opening cysteine and the closing phenylalanine or tryptophan. The order of the fields is J gene, V gene, D gene, CDR3 length, clone size, CDR3 DNA, CDR3 protein. The D gene is left open where the match is weak. Clone size, where shown, is once, few, many, or a class for clones that have expanded.

>TRBJ1-5|TRBV30|TRBD1|16|.
TGTGCCTGGAGAGACACCGGGACAGGGGGTTCTCAGCCCCAGCATTTT
CAWRDTGTGGSQPQHF
>TRBJ2-7|TRBV4-1|TRBD2|15|few
TGCGCCAGCAGCCAGCCGACTAGCGGGGAACACGAGCAGTACTTC
CASSQPTSGEHEQYF
>TRBJ1-1|TRBV2|.|10|.
TGTGCCAGGGGGGGGACTGAAGCTTTCTTT
CARGGTEAFF
>TRBJ2-7|TRBV10-3|TRBD1|14|.
TGTGCCATCACCTCCGGGACAGGGGATGCTGGGCAGTACTTC
CAITSGTGDAGQYF
>TRBJ2-5|TRBV4-2|TRBD2|14|.
TGTGCCAGCAGCCAGGGACTAGAGGTAGAGACCCAGTACTTC
CASSQGLEVETQYF
>TRBJ1-2|TRBV27|TRBD1|14|.
TGTGCCAGCAGTCCTCAGGGGGCGAACTATGGCTACACCTTC
CASSPQGANYGYTF
>TRBJ2-3|TRBV7-6|TRBD1|20|once
TGTGCCAGCAGCTATGGACAGGGGCCGCTTGCTGGGTCTAGCACAGATACGCAGTATTTT
CASSYGQGPLAGSSTDTQYF
>TRBJ2-7|TRBV6-5|.|13|.
TGTGCCAGCAGTAGAAGCTTCCCCTACGAGCAGTACTTC
CASSRSFPYEQYF
>TRBJ1-1|TRBV9|.|13|.
TGTGCCAGCGGTTGGGGAGCCGACACTGAAGCTTTCTTT
CASGWGADTEAFF
>TRBJ1-4|TRBV6-1|.|16|few
TGTGCCAGCAGTGATTCTAGTGGAGGGGTCGGTGAAAAACTGTTTTTT
CASSDSSGGVGEKLFF
>TRBJ2-7|TRBV9|.|14|.
TGTGCCAGCAGCGTAGGTACAGGGCCCTACGAGCAGTACTTC
CASSVGTGPYEQYF
>TRBJ2-1|TRBV15|.|13|.
TGTGCCACCAGCAGAGATCTGGCGGATGAGCAGTTCTTC
CATSRDLADEQFF
>TRBJ1-1|TRBV19|TRBD1|13|.
TGTGCCAGTAGTAGTGACAGGGGCACTGAAGCTTTCTTT
CASSSDRGTEAFF
>TRBJ1-1|TRBV6-5|.|11|few
TGTGCCAGCAGACAGGGTTCTGAAGCTTTCTTT
CASRQGSEAFF
>TRBJ2-7|TRBV30|.|13|.
TGTGCCTCCGGAGGGCCCAGCTCCTACGAGCAGTACTTC
CASGGPSSYEQYF
>TRBJ2-7|TRBV2|TRBD2|12|.
TGTGCCAGCAAGCGGGAGGGTTACGAGCAGTACTTC
CASKREGYEQYF
>TRBJ2-1|TRBV9|.|11|.
TGTGCCAGCAGCCCATACAATGAGCAGTTCTTC
CASSPYNEQFF
>TRBJ1-5|TRBV7-9|.|13|.
TGTGCCAGCAGCTCCGAAACTCATCAGCCCCAGCATTTT
CASSSETHQPQHF
>TRBJ1-6|TRBV30|TRBD1|13|.
TGTGCCTGGAGTGTTCAGGGGGCTTCACCCCTCCACTTT
CAWSVQGASPLHF
>TRBJ2-5|TRBV6-5|.|12|few
TGTGCCAGCAGTGGTCAGGGGGAGACCCAGTACTTC
CASSGQGETQYF